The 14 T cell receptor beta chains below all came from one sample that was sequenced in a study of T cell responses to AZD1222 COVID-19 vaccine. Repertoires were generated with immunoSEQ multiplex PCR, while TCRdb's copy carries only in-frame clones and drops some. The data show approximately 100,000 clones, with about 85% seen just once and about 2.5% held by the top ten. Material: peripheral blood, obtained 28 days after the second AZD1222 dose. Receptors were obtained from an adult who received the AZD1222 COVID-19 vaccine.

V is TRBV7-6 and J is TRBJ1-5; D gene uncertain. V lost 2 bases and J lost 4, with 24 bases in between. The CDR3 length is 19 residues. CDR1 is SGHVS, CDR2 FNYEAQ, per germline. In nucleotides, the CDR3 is TGTGCCAGCAGCTTAAGCCAGACGGCCGACGGGCGTGGGAATCAGCCCCAGCATTTT. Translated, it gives CASSLSQTADGRGNQPQHF. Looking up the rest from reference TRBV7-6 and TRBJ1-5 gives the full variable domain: GAGVSQSPRYKVTKRGQDVALRCDPISGHVSLYWYRQALGQGPEFLTYFNYEAQQDKSGLPNDRFSAERPEGSISTLTIQRTEQRDSAMYRCASSLSQTADGRGNQPQHFGDGTRLSIL.

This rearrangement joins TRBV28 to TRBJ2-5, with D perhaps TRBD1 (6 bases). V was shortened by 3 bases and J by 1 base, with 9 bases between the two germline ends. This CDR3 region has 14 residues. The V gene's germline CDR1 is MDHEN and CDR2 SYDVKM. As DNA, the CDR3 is TGTGCCAGCAGTTTGGCAGGGGTCCAAGAGACCCAGTACTTC. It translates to CASSLAGVQETQYF.

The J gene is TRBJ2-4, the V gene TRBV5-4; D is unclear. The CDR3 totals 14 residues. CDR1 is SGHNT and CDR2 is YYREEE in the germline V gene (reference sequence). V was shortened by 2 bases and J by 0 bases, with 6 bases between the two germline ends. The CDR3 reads CASSFFGAKNIQYF. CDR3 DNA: TGTGCCAGCAGCTTCTTTGGAGCCAAAAACATTCAGTACTTC.

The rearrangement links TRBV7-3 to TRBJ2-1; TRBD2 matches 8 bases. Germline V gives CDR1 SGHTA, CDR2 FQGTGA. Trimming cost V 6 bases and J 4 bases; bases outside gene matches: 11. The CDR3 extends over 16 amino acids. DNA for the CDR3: TGTGCCAGCAGTCCTTCCTTTGCGGGGGGTTACAATGAGCAGTTCTTC. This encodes CASSPSFAGGYNEQFF.

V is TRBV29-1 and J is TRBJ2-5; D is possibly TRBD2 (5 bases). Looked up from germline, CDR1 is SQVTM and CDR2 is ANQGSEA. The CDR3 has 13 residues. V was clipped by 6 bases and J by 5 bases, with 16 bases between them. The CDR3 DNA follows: TGCAGCGTCACTTTAACTAGTGTGGAGACCCAGTACTTC. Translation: CSVTLTSVETQYF.

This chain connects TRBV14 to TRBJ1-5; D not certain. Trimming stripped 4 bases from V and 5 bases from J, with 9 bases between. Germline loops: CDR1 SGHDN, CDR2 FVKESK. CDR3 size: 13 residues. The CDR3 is CASSPRRDQPQHF. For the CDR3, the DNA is TGTGCCAGCAGCCCACGGAGGGATCAGCCCCAGCATTTT.

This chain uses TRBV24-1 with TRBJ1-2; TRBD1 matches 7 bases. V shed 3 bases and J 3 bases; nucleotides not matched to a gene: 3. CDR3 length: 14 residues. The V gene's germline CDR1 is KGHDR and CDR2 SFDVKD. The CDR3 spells CATSDRGTDYGYTF. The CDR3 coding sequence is TGTGCCACCAGTGATCGGGGGACAGACTATGGCTACACCTTC.

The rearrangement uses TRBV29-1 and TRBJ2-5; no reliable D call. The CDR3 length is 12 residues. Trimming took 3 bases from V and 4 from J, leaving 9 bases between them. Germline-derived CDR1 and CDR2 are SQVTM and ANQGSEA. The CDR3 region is CSVEGSGETQYF. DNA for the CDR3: TGCAGCGTTGAGGGGTCTGGAGAGACCCAGTACTTC.

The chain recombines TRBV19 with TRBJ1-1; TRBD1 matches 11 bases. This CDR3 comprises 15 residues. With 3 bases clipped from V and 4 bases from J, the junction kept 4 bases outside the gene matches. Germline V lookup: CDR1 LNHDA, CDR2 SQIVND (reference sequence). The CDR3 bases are TGTGCCAGTAGTATTCGCGGGACAGGGGGCACTGAAGCTTTCTTT. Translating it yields CASSIRGTGGTEAFF.

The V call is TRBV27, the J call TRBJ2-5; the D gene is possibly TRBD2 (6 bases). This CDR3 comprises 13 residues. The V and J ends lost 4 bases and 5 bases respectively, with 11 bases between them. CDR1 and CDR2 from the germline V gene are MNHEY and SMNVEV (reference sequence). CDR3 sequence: CASSSYSGETQYF. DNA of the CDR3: TGTGCCAGCAGTTCCTACAGCGGGGAGACCCAGTACTTC.

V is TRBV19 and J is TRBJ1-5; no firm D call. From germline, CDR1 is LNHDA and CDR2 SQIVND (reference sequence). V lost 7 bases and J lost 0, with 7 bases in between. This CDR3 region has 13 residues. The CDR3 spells CASNEYSNQPQHF. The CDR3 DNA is TGTGCCAGTAATGAGTATAGCAATCAGCCCCAGCATTTT.

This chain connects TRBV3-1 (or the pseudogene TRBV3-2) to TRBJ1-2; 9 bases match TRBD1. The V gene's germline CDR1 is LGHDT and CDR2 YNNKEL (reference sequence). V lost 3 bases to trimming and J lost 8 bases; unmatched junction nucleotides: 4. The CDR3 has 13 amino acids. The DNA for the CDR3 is TGTGCCAGCAGCCATGGGACAGGGCGAGGCTACACCTTC. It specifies CASSHGTGRGYTF.

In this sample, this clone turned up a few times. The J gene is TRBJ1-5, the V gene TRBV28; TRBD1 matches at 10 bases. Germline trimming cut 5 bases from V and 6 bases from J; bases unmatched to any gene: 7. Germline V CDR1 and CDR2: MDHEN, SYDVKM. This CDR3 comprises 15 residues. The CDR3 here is CASSVGTGALQPQHF. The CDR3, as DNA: TGTGCCAGCAGTGTCGGGACAGGGGCTCTTCAGCCCCAGCATTTT. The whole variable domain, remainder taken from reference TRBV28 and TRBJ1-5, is DVKVTQSSRYLVKRTGEKVFLECVQDMDHENMFWYRQDPGLGLRLIYFSYDVKMKEKGDIPEGYSVSREKKERFSLILESASTNQTSMYLCASSVGTGALQPQHFGDGTRLSIL.

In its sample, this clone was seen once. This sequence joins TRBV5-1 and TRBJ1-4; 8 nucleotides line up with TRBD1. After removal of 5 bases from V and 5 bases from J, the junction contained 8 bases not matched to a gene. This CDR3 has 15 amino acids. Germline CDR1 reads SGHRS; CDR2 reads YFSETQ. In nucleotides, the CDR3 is TGCGCCAGCAGAGTTTCGGGACAGGAAAATGAAAAACTGTTTTTT. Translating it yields CASRVSGQENEKLFF.